The 10 T cell receptor beta chains presented below share a single source sample, sequenced in a study of T cells in Graves' hyperthyroidism and ophthalmopathy. TCR beta CDR3 sequences were amplified from RNA transcripts. A set of HTBI primers served as the primers for a first-round RT-PCR of the TCR CDR3. TCRdb re-derived calls from the multiplex PCR reads in MiXCR, one entry per CDR3 protein. The sample consists of around 60,000 distinct CDR3 sequences, roughly 49% of them appearing once. Sequenced: blood. These receptors were collected from a woman in her thirties with Graves' ophthalmopathy.

This clonotype appeared many times. The chain is built from TRBV15 and TRBJ2-3; D gene uncertain. The CDR3 extends over 15 amino acids. Germline V gene data show CDR1 as LNHNV and CDR2 as YYDKDF (reference sequence). V lost 0 bases and J 6 bases, leaving 13 bases between the germline ends. Written as DNA, the CDR3 is TGTGCCACCAGCAGAGATTGGGCCCGCTCCGATACGCAGTATTTT. Its translation is CATSRDWARSDTQYF.

The V call is TRBV14, the J call TRBJ1-4, with D possibly TRBD1 on 5 matching bases. The CDR3 is 15 residues long. Germline V lookup: CDR1 SGHDN, CDR2 FVKESK. V dropped 1 base and J dropped 8 bases, with 14 bases sitting between them. The CDR3 DNA sequence: TGTGCCAGCAGCCAAGGATACGGGGCGAGGGAAAAACTGTTTTTT. It encodes CASSQGYGAREKLFF.

The rearrangement links TRBV28 to TRBJ2-1, with D possibly matching TRBD1 (5 bases). CDR3 length: 15 amino acids. Germline CDR1 is MDHEN and CDR2 is SYDVKM. V was trimmed by 4 bases and J by 4 bases, leaving 14 bases between them. The CDR3 DNA sequence: TGTGCCAGCAGTTCGCCTATGGCAGGGTACAATGAGCAGTTCTTC. Encoded protein: CASSSPMAGYNEQFF.

There are many counts of this clonotype. The V gene is TRBV4-2, the J gene TRBJ2-7; TRBD1 matches 11 bases. J lost 3 bases, V lost 0 bases, and 7 bases had no gene match. This CDR3 has 17 residues. Germline V lookup: CDR1 LGHNA, CDR2 YNFKEQ. This CDR3 reads CASSQDFGGQGVYEQYF. The CDR3 nucleotides are TGTGCCAGCAGCCAAGATTTTGGGGGACAGGGGGTCTACGAGCAGTACTTC.

About this clonotype: Germline and junction disagree at one end, which may indicate a read error. The J gene is TRBJ1-4, the V gene TRBV7-2; a weak D match, TRBD1 (5 bases). CDR3 length: 15 amino acids. Germline loops: CDR1 SGHTA, CDR2 FQGNSA. The CDR3, as DNA: TGTGCCAGCTCTAGGGAGACAGACTACAATGAAAAATTGTTTTTT. Its protein is CASSRETDYNEKLFF.

Only a few counts were recorded for this clonotype. CDR3 bases: TGTGCCAGCAGCTTAGCGTTGGGTTATCAGCCCCAGCATTTT. As protein: CASSLALGYQPQHF. The chain uses TRBV7-6 and TRBJ1-5; D gene uncertain. This CDR3 is 14 amino acids long. Germline loops: CDR1 SGHVS, CDR2 FNYEAQ. V shed 0 bases and J shed 5 bases, with 8 bases lying between them.

The chain joins TRBV2 to TRBJ1-5; D is ambiguous. This CDR3 comprises 15 residues. Trimming stripped 6 bases from V and 4 bases from J, with 16 bases between. CDR1 SNHLY and CDR2 FYNNEI come from the germline V gene. This CDR3 is CASSGSYAPNQPQHF. In DNA form, the CDR3 reads TGTGCCAGCAGCGGCAGCTACGCCCCTAATCAGCCCCAGCATTTT.

As concerns this clonotype: A read error may account for a junction end that differs from germline. This rearrangement joins TRBV9 to TRBJ2-1; possibly TRBD2 for D (5 bases). CDR1 is SGDLS and CDR2 is YYNGEE in the germline V gene. This CDR3 has 14 residues. Here the CDR3 reads CASSVTGNSNQQFF. DNA for the CDR3: TGTGCCAGCAGCGTAACGGGGAATAGCAATCAGCAGTTCTTC.

This clonotype is deemed medium-sized. The chain links TRBV10-3 to TRBJ2-5; 7 nucleotides line up with TRBD2. This CDR3 has 13 amino acids. The germline gives CDR1 ENHRY, CDR2 SYGVKD. V lost 7 bases, J lost 5 bases, and 7 bases stayed unmatched. The CDR3 loop is CAIKGLETETQYF. In DNA form, the CDR3 reads TGTGCCATCAAAGGACTAGAGACGGAGACCCAGTACTTC.

This clonotype was seen at least ten times. The chain uses TRBV4-1 and TRBJ1-2; D remains unclear. The CDR3 is 15 residues long. The V gene's germline CDR1 is MGHRA and CDR2 YSYEKL. Between the trimmed V and J ends, which lost 1 base and 3 bases, there was a span of 12 bases. In DNA, the CDR3 is TGCGCCAGCAGCCAAGGACCTTGGCCTTACTATGGCTACACCTTC. As protein: CASSQGPWPYYGYTF.